The entry that follows covers one TCR beta chain sequence. Its antigen is not identified. Indicated time point: late sampling 161 to 241 days after vaccination in three convalescent patients. TCRdb redid the calling of the PCR reads with MiXCR, one entry per CDR3 protein. The repertoire holds about 29,000 distinct CDR3 sequences, with 50% as singletons. Trimming removed 6 bases from V and 9 bases from J; junction bases left unmatched: 5. This CDR3 has 15 amino acids. Germline CDR1 reads SEHNR; CDR2 reads FQNEAQ (reference sequence). This record comes from a study of vaccination and CD4 T cells after COVID-19. Study at large: The post-COVID samples were taken a median roughly 94 days after diagnosis, anywhere from 35 to 161.

Points from the study as a whole: For convalescent patients, a median about 86% of reactive clones surfaced exclusively after vaccination. A nonsignificant median increase from about 20 to 38 SARS-CoV-2-reactive clonotypes was observed. Convalescent patients' vaccine-specific clones were spike mono-reactive in 304 of 307 cases.

The material sequenced was CD4+ T cells from blood, taken about 7 months after SARS-CoV-2 vaccination. This chain connects TRBV7-9 to TRBJ2-1, with 16 positions matching TRBD2. The sequence was collected from a human donor who had recovered from COVID-19. The CDR3 DNA sequence: TGTGCCAGCAGGGGACTAGCGGGAGGGTTGGGTGAGCAGTTCTTC. Amino acids: CASRGLAGGLGEQFF.